Listed below are T cell receptor beta chains from one sample, sequenced in a study of T cell responses to AZD1222 COVID-19 vaccine. The repertoire was sequenced with immunoSEQ multiplex PCR; TCRdb's copy has only in-frame clones and lacks some. The sample shows about 110,000 clones, 86% of them seen only once. The source material was peripheral blood, sampled on day 0 of AZD1222 vaccination. All receptors derive from an adult in good health. Each CDR3 is given with its conserved first and last residue. A D gene is named only where the DNA matches it firmly. A clone size is listed for some rows: how often the clone was seen (once, few, many), or a class if it is expanded.

V: TRBV7-2
J: TRBJ2-1
D: TRBD2
size: -
CDR3: CASSPLSGGAVNEQFF
DNA: TGTGCCAGCAGCCCGCTTAGCGGGGGGGCCGTAAATGAGCAGTTCTTC

V: TRBV5-4
J: TRBJ1-1
D: -
size: -
CDR3: CASSLVVERNTEAFF
DNA: TGTGCCAGCAGCTTGGTGGTCGAGAGGAACACTGAAGCTTTCTTT

V: TRBV15
J: TRBJ1-2
D: -
size: -
CDR3: CATSRDLGNYGYTF
DNA: TGTGCCACCAGCAGAGACCTCGGAAATTATGGCTACACCTTC

V: TRBV14
J: TRBJ1-6
D: -
size: -
CDR3: CASSQGQGSYNSPLHF
DNA: TGTGCCAGCAGCCAAGGCCAGGGCTCCTATAATTCACCCCTCCACTTT

V: TRBV11-2
J: TRBJ2-7
D: TRBD2
size: -
CDR3: CASRDLAGGYEQYF
DNA: TGTGCCAGCAGAGACCTAGCGGGGGGCTACGAGCAGTACTTC

V: TRBV2
J: TRBJ2-7
D: -
size: -
CDR3: CASKTTGSSYEQYF
DNA: TGTGCCAGCAAAACGACGGGTAGCTCCTACGAGCAGTACTTC

V: TRBV7-8
J: TRBJ2-1
D: -
size: -
CDR3: CASSHDRLNEQFF
DNA: TGTGCCAGCAGCCATGACAGACTCAATGAGCAGTTCTTC

V: TRBV6-2/TRBV6-3
J: TRBJ1-3
D: -
size: -
CDR3: CASSYLFRDPWGSGNTIYF
DNA: TGTGCCAGCAGTTACCTCTTCCGGGACCCATGGGGATCTGGAAACACCATATATTTT

V: TRBV5-1
J: TRBJ2-1
D: -
size: -
CDR3: CASNLERGAGDEQFF
DNA: TGCGCCAGCAACTTGGAGAGGGGGGCTGGCGATGAGCAGTTCTTC

V: TRBV21-1
J: TRBJ1-5
D: -
size: once
CDR3: CASSKGQQGNQPQHF
DNA: TGTGCCAGCAGCAAAGGGCAGCAGGGCAATCAGCCCCAGCATTTT

V: TRBV19
J: TRBJ1-5
D: -
size: -
CDR3: CASTAVYSNQPQHF
DNA: TGTGCCAGTACCGCCGTCTATAGCAATCAGCCCCAGCATTTT

V: TRBV28
J: TRBJ2-3
D: TRBD2
size: -
CDR3: CASRGRLASTDTQYF
DNA: TGTGCCAGCAGGGGGCGACTAGCGAGCACAGATACGCAGTATTTT

V: TRBV28
J: TRBJ2-7
D: -
size: -
CDR3: CASSLSPGKAGEQYF
DNA: TGTGCCAGCAGTTTGAGTCCAGGGAAGGCAGGAGAGCAGTACTTC

V: TRBV23-1
J: TRBJ1-5
D: -
size: -
CDR3: CASCRGRGLWGNQPQHF
DNA: TGCGCCAGCTGTCGGGGCAGGGGCCTTTGGGGCAATCAGCCCCAGCATTTT

V: TRBV7-2
J: TRBJ2-1
D: -
size: -
CDR3: CASSYPSGEQFF
DNA: TGTGCCAGCAGCTACCCGTCTGGCGAGCAGTTCTTC

V: TRBV9
J: TRBJ2-7
D: -
size: few
CDR3: CASSVGSSYEQYF
DNA: TGTGCCAGCAGCGTCGGGAGCTCCTACGAGCAGTACTTC

V: TRBV11-2
J: TRBJ1-1
D: -
size: -
CDR3: CASSSSMNTEAFF
DNA: TGTGCCAGCAGCTCCTCAATGAACACTGAAGCTTTCTTT

V: TRBV5-4
J: TRBJ1-1
D: TRBD1
size: -
CDR3: CASSTSDRGRTEAFF
DNA: TGTGCCAGCAGCACCTCGGACAGGGGGCGTACTGAAGCTTTCTTT

V: TRBV9
J: TRBJ2-5
D: TRBD2
size: once
CDR3: CASSVGGLAGGETQYF
DNA: TGTGCCAGCAGCGTAGGTGGACTAGCGGGGGGAGAGACCCAGTACTTC

V: TRBV7-3
J: TRBJ2-1
D: TRBD1
size: -
CDR3: CASSLNPGQGAYNEQFF
DNA: TGTGCCAGCAGCCTAAATCCGGGACAGGGAGCCTACAATGAGCAGTTCTTC

V: TRBV24-1
J: TRBJ2-4
D: -
size: -
CDR3: CATRPRSDIQYF
DNA: TGTGCCACCAGGCCGAGGTCGGACATTCAGTACTTC

V: TRBV7-2
J: TRBJ1-5
D: -
size: -
CDR3: CASSPGRRDQPQHF
DNA: TGTGCCAGCAGCCCCGGGAGGAGGGATCAGCCCCAGCATTTT

V: TRBV3-1/TRBV3-2
J: TRBJ2-3
D: TRBD2
size: -
CDR3: CASSQAGGTDTQYF
DNA: TGTGCCAGCAGCCAAGCGGGGGGTACAGATACGCAGTATTTT

V: TRBV5-8
J: TRBJ2-3
D: -
size: once
CDR3: CASSLARGGVGTDTQYF
DNA: TGTGCCAGCAGCTTGGCGCGTGGCGGGGTTGGTACAGATACGCAGTATTTT

V: TRBV7-2
J: TRBJ1-1
D: -
size: -
CDR3: CASSLGGGAGGVAFF
DNA: TGTGCCAGCAGCTTAGGAGGGGGAGCGGGCGGTGTAGCTTTCTTT

V: TRBV5-6
J: TRBJ1-5
D: -
size: -
CDR3: CASSFSGVGPQHF
DNA: TGTGCCAGCAGCTTTTCAGGGGTTGGGCCCCAGCATTTT

V: TRBV6-5
J: TRBJ2-7
D: -
size: -
CDR3: CASSYQGTFYEQYF
DNA: TGTGCCAGCAGTTACCAGGGCACCTTTTACGAGCAGTACTTC

V: TRBV19
J: TRBJ1-5
D: -
size: few
CDR3: CASRAGGVGNQPQHF
DNA: TGTGCCAGTAGGGCTGGAGGGGTGGGCAATCAGCCCCAGCATTTT

V: TRBV6-2/TRBV6-3
J: TRBJ1-5
D: -
size: -
CDR3: CASSYGPGLSNQPQHF
DNA: TGTGCCAGCAGTTACGGTCCAGGGCTGAGCAATCAGCCCCAGCATTTT